This passage covers 8 T cell receptor beta chains from one sample sequenced in a study of blood T cell repertoires in COVID-19. The method was immunoSEQ multiplex PCR; TCRdb's version includes in-frame clones alone and lacks a portion of them. This sample carries roughly 200,000 clones, approximately 89% of them seen once, and the ten largest clones take roughly 6.2%. Sequencing used PBMCs or T cells enriched from blood (not recorded which). All receptors derive from a man aged 40-50 years who had recovered from COVID-19.

V and J are TRBV11-3 and TRBJ1-1; TRBD1 matches 8 bases. J lost 6 bases, V lost 5 bases, and 8 bases had no gene match. The CDR3 spans 14 residues. Germline-derived CDR1 and CDR2 are SGHNT and YENEEA. CDR3 nucleotides: TGTGCCAGCAGCGGTGGACAGGGCAGGGCTGAAGCTTTCTTT. Translated, it gives CASSGGQGRAEAFF.

In its sample, this clone was seen once. The gene calls are TRBV5-1 and TRBJ2-5, with D possibly being TRBD1 (6 bases). This CDR3 region has 14 residues. CDR1 is SGHRS, CDR2 YFSETQ, per germline. The V gene lost 0 bases and the J gene lost 5 bases, with 11 bases spanning the gap. For the CDR3, the DNA is TGCGCCAGCAGCTTGGGTTCAGGGGTGGAGACCCAGTACTTC. Encoded protein: CASSLGSGVETQYF.

This chain links TRBV2 with TRBJ2-7; the D gene is possibly TRBD1 (5 bases). The ends were cut back, 5 bases at V and 0 bases at J, with 11 bases in the middle. The CDR3 loop spans 14 amino acids. CDR1 SNHLY and CDR2 FYNNEI come from the germline V gene. The CDR3 region has the DNA TGTGCCAGCAGTTTAGGGGCGATCTCCTACGAGCAGTACTTC. Its translation: CASSLGAISYEQYF. Based on the CDR3 plus reference TRBV2 and TRBJ2-7, the full variable domain is EPEVTQTPSHQVTQMGQEVILRCVPISNHLYFYWYRQILGQKVEFLVSFYNNEISEKSEIFDDQFSVERPDGSNFTLKIRSTKLEDSAMYFCASSLGAISYEQYFGPGTRLTVT.

The chain links TRBV28 to TRBJ2-2; 7 positions match TRBD1. The CDR3 is 15 amino acids. Per germline, CDR1 MDHEN and CDR2 SYDVKM. Trimming cost V 5 bases and J 5 bases; bases outside gene matches: 8. CDR3 coding DNA: TGTGCCAGCAGTGCCGGGGACAGAGAAACCGGGGAGCTGTTTTTT. Residues: CASSAGDRETGELFF.

The rearrangement joins TRBV18 to TRBJ2-7, with D perhaps matching TRBD2 (5 bases). Trimming left V 4 bases short and J 4 bases short, with 11 bases between. Germline V gene data show CDR1 as KGHSH and CDR2 as LQKENI. The CDR3 length is 13 residues. The CDR3 is CASSLREGYEQYF. CDR3 nucleotide sequence: TGTGCCAGCTCACTCCGCGAGGGATACGAGCAGTACTTC.

As to this clone: This may stem from a read error, because a much larger clone lies one nucleotide away. V usage is TRBV3-1 (or the pseudogene TRBV3-2) and J usage is TRBJ2-3; TRBD2 is a possible D gene (5 bases). This CDR3 is built from 11 residues. CDR1 is LGHDT, CDR2 YNNKEL, per germline (reference sequence). Trimming took off 4 bases at V and 6 bases at J, with 5 bases between the two ends. CDR3 sequence (DNA): TGTGCCAGCAGCCCGGGGGATACGCAGTATTTT. Translating it yields CASSPGDTQYF.

This chain links TRBV4-1 with TRBJ2-1; weak D call: TRBD2 (6 bases). Germline-derived CDR1 and CDR2 are MGHRA and YSYEKL. The CDR3 totals 14 residues. Trimming removed 1 base from V and 10 bases from J, with 14 bases in between. In DNA, the CDR3 is TGCGCCAGCAGCCAAGGGGACTTGCTAGAGGAGCAGTTCTTC. Its translation: CASSQGDLLEEQFF.

The V and J genes are TRBV19 and TRBJ2-1; TRBD2 agrees at 8 bases. CDR3 size: 14 residues. The germline V gene encodes CDR1 LNHDA and CDR2 SQIVND (reference sequence). Trimming removed 6 bases from V and 6 bases from J; junction bases left unmatched: 7. CDR3 sequence (DNA): TGTGCCAGTAGGTCCGGGGGGGGATCCAATGAGCAGTTCTTC. This codes for CASRSGGGSNEQFF.